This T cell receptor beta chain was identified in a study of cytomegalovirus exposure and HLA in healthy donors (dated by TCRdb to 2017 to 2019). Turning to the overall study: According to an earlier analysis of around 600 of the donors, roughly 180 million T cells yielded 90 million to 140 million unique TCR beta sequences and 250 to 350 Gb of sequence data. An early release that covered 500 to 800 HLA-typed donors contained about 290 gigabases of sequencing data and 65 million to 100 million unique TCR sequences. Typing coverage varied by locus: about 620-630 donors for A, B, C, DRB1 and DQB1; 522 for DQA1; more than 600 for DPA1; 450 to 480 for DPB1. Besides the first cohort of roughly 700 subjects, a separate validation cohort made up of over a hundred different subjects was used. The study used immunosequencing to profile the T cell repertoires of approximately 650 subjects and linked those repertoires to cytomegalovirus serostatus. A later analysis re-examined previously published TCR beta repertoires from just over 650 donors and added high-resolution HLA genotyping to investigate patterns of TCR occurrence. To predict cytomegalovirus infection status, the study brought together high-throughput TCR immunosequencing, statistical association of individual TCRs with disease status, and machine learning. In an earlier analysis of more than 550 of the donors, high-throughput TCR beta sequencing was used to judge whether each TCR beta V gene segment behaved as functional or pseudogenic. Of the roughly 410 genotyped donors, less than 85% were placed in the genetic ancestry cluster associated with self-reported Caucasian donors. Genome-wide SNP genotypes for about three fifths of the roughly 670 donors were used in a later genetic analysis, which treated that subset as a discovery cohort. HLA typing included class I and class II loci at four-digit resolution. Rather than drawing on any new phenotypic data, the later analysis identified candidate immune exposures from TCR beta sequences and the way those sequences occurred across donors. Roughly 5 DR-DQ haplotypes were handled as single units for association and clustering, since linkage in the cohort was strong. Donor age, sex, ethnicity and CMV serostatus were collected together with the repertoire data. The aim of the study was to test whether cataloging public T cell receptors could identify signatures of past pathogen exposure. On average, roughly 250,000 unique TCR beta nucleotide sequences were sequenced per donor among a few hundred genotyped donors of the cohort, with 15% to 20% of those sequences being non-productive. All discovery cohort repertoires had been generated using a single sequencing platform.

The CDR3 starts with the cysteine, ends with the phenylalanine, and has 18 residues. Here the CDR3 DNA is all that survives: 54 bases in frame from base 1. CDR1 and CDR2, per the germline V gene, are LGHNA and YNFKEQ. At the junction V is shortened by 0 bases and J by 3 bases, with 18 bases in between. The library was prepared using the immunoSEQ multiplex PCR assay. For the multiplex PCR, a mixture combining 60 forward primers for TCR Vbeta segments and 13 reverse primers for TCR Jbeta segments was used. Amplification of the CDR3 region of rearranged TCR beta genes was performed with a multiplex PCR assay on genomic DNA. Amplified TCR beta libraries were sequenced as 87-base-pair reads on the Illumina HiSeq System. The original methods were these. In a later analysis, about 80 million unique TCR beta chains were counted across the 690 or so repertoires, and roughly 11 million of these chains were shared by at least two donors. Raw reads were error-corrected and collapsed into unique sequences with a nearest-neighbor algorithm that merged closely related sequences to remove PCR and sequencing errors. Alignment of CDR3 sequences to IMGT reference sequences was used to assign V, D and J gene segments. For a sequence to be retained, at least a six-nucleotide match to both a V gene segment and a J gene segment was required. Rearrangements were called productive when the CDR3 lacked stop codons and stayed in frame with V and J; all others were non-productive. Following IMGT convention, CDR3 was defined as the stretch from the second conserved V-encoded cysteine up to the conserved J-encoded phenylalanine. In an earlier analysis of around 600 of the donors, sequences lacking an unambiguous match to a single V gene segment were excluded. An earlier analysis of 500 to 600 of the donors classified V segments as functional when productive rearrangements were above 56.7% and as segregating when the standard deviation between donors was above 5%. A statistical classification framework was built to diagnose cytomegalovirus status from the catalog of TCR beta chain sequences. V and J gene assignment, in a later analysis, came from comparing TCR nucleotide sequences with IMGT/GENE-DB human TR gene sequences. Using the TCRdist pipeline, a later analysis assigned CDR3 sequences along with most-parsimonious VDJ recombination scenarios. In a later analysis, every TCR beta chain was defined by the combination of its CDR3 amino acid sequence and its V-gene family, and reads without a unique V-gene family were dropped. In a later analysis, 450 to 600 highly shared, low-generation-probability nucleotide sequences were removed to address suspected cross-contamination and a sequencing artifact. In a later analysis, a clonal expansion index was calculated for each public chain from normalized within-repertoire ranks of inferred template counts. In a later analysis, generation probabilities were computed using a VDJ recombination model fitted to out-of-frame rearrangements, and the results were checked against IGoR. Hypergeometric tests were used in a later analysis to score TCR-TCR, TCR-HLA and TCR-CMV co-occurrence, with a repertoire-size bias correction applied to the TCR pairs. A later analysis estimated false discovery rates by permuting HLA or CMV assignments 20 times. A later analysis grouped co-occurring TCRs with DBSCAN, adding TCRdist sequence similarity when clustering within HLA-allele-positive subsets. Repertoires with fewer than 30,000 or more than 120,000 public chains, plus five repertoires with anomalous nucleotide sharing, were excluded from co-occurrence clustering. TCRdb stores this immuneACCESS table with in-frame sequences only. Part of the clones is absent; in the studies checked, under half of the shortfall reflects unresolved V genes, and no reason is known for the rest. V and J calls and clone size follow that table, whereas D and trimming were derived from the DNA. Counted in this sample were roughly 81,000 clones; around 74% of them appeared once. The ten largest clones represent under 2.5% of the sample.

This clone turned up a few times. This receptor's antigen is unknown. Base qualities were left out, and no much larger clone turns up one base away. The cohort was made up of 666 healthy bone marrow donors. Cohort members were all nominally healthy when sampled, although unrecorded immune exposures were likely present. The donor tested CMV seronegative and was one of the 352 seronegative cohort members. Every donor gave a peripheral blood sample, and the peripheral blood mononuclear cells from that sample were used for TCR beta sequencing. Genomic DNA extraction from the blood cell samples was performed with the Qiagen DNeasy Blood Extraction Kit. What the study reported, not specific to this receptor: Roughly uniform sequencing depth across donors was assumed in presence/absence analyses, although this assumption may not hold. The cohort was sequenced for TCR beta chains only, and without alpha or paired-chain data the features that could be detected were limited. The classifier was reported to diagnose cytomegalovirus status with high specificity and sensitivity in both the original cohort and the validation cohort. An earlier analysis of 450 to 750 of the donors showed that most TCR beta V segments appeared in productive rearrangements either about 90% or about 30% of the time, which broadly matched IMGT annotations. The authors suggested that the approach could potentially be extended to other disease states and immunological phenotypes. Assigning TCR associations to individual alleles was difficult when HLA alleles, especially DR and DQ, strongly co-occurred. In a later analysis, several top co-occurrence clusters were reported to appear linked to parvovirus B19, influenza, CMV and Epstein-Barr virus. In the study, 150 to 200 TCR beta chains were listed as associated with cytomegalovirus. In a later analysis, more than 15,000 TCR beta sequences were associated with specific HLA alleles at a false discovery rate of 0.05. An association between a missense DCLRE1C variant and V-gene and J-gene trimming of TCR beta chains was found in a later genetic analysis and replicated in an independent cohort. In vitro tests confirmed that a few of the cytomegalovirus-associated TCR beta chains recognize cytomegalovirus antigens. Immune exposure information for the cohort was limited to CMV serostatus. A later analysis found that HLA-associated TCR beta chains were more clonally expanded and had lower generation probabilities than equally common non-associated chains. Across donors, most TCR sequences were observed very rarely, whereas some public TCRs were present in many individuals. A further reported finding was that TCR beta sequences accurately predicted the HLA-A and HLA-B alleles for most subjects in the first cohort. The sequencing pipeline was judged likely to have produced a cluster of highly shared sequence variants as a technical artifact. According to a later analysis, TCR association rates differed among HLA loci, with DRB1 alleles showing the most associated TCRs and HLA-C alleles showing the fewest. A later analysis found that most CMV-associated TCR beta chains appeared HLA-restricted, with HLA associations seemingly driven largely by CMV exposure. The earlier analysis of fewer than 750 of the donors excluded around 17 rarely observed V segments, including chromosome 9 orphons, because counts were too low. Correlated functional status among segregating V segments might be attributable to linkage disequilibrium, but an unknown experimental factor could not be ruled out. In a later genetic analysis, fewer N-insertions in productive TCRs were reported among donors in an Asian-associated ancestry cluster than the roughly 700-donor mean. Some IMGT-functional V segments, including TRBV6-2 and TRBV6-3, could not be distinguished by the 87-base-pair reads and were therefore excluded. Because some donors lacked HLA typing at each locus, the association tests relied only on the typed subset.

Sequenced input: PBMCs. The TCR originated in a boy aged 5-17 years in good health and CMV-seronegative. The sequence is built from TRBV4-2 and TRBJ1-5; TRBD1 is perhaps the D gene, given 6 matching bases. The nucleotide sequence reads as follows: TGTGCCAGCAGCCAAGATTACCGTGGACAGTGGGACAATCAGCCCCAGCATTTT. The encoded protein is CASSQDYRGQWDNQPQHF.